This T cell receptor (beta chain) was sequenced during a study of vaccination effects on CD4 cells after COVID-19. Looking at the study overall: Among convalescent patients, two provided samples 16 days and one week before vaccination.

Produced via immunoSEQ multiplex PCR; TCRdb's table is partial and in-frame only. The sample lists tens of thousands of clones; roughly 69% were seen once. This CDR3 spans 14 amino acids. Germline CDR1 reads MNHNS; CDR2 reads SASEGT. V lost 1 base to trimming and J lost 3 bases, with 7 bases between them. As concerns this clone: Its antigen is not identified.

With the ViraFEST assay, the study expanded antigen-specific CD4+ T cells using viral peptide pools, then sequenced them. The authors isolated CD4+ T cells after around nine days of culture. The person had a PCR-confirmed SARS-CoV-2 infection during March to December 2020. The authors replaced half the medium with IL-2 medium on days 3 and 7. The TCR was taken from a human donor who had a prior SARS-CoV-2 infection. Sample: CD4+ T cells from PBMCs cultured with HCoV-NL63 spike peptides, taken before COVID-19 vaccination. The V gene is TRBV6-1, the J gene TRBJ1-5; D is uncertain. CDR3 residues: CASSEEWHNQPQHF. CDR3 sequence (DNA): TGTGCCAGCAGTGAAGAATGGCACAATCAGCCCCAGCATTTT.